One and the same sample provided the 5 T cell receptor beta chains below, sequenced in a study of shared clonotypes between healthy human individuals. Assay: immunoSEQ multiplex PCR; the TCRdb copy retains only in-frame clones and omits some. The top ten clones hold nearly 1.5% of a sample with over a million clones, 65% to 75% of them seen once. Source material: memory CD4+ T cells sorted from blood. Subset in this sample: CD45RA-negative fraction. Receptors were obtained from a man between 18 and 29 years old in good health.

Details on this clone: Other nucleotide sequences in the sample specify the same CDR3. The chain is built from TRBV29-1 and TRBJ1-2, with 8 bases that match TRBD1. The CDR3 consists of 12 residues. The J segment lost 2 bases and the V segment lost 6 bases, leaving 2 bases of the junction unmatched. Germline V lookup: CDR1 SQVTM, CDR2 ANQGSEA. For the CDR3, the DNA is TGCAGCGTAGGACAGGGCAACTATGGCTACACCTTC. The encoded protein is CSVGQGNYGYTF.

The CDR3 nucleotides read TGTGCCAGCAGCTTAGTATCTAGATCGGCAGCCTACGAGCAGTACTTC. Encoded protein: CASSLVSRSAAYEQYF. The chain joins TRBV7-8 to TRBJ2-7; D remains unclear. The CDR3 sequence is 16 residues long. V gave up 1 base and J gave up 2 bases, with 15 bases separating them. Germline V gene sequence: CDR1 SGHVS, CDR2 FQNEAQ.

CDR3: CAWNPGATRALFF. CDR3 coding DNA: TGTGCCTGGAATCCAGGGGCAACTCGAGCCCTGTTCTTC. The V gene is TRBV30, the J gene TRBJ2-1, with D perhaps TRBD1 (6 bases). There are 13 residues in the CDR3. V dropped 4 bases and J dropped 15 bases, with 22 bases sitting between them. Germline V lookup: CDR1 GTSNPN, CDR2 SVGIG (reference sequence).

The gene calls are TRBV7-9 and TRBJ2-5, with D possibly matching TRBD2 (5 bases). The CDR3 extends over 16 amino acids. Germline V lookup: CDR1 SEHNR, CDR2 FQNEAQ (reference sequence). The V end was cut by 4 bases, the J end by 0 bases, with 15 bases between. CDR3 in amino acids: CASSSYAGGYQETQYF. The DNA for the CDR3 is TGTGCCAGCAGCTCGTATGCGGGTGGGTACCAAGAGACCCAGTACTTC.

V and J are TRBV5-1 and TRBJ2-3; D might be TRBD1 (5 bases). Trimming removed 10 bases at V and 4 bases at J, with 25 bases between. This CDR3 is built from 16 residues. Per germline, CDR1 SGHRS and CDR2 YFSETQ. This chain's CDR3 is CAGASPPRHLADTQYF. The DNA of the CDR3 is TGCGCCGGGGCCTCCCCTCCCCGACATTTGGCAGATACGCAGTATTTT. The variable domain in full, completed from reference TRBV5-1 and TRBJ2-3, reads KAGVTQTPRYLIKTRGQQVTLSCSPISGHRSVSWYQQTPGQGLQFLFEYFSETQRNKGNFPGRFSGRQFSNSRSEMNVSTLELGDSALYLCAGASPPRHLADTQYFGPGTRLTVL.